Presented here are 23 T cell receptor beta chains from one specimen sequenced in a study of blood T cells in healthy people across ages. Next came a second PCR, run for about 6 to 11 cycles, which used a sample-barcoded 5' primer along with a J-beta primer mix. Each CDR3 protein is one row after TCRdb ran MiXCR on the 5' RACE reads. The data contain under 2 million distinct CDR3 sequences, about 35% of them singletons. The sample was blood. The receptors stem from a woman aged 30 to 39 in good health.

The rearrangement uses TRBV5-1 and TRBJ2-1; either TRBD1 or TRBD2 may fit D (5 bases each). Germline assignment: CDR1 SGHRS and CDR2 YFSETQ. The CDR3 sequence is 15 residues long. V was pared by 0 bases and J by 6 bases, with 13 bases between. This CDR3 is CASSLGLRGINEQFF. The CDR3 DNA reads TGCGCCAGCAGCTTGGGATTGAGGGGAATCAATGAGCAGTTCTTC.

V and J are TRBV27 and TRBJ2-1; D not certain. The V gene's germline CDR1 is MNHEY and CDR2 SMNVEV (reference sequence). The CDR3 totals 14 residues. V shed 6 bases and J shed 3 bases, with 12 bases lying between them. CDR3 DNA: TGTGCCAGCAGCGCAACCCTTCTCTACAATGAGCAGTTCTTC. Translating it yields CASSATLLYNEQFF.

V gene TRBV7-8 combines with J gene TRBJ2-5; tentatively, D is TRBD1 (7 bases). The V end was cut by 0 bases, the J end by 1 base, with 15 bases between. The CDR3 spans 17 residues. Germline V gives CDR1 SGHVS, CDR2 FQNEAQ. The CDR3 sequence: CASSLAGRGVSQETQYF. In DNA, the CDR3 is TGTGCCAGCAGCTTAGCGGGCAGGGGGGTTAGCCAAGAGACCCAGTACTTC.

The DNA of the CDR3 is TGCAGTGCCCAGGGGGCAGGACAGCCCCAGCATTTT. As protein: CSAQGAGQPQHF. The chain is built from TRBV20-1 and TRBJ1-5, with 8 bases fitting TRBD1. The CDR3 length is 12 residues. After removal of 6 bases from V and 7 bases from J, the junction contained 5 bases not matched to a gene. Germline assignment: CDR1 DFQATT and CDR2 SNEGSKA (reference sequence).

This clonotype has more than one count but fewer than ten. The genes are TRBV7-3 and TRBJ2-1; TRBD2 is a possible D gene (5 bases). Germline lookup yields CDR1 SGHTA and CDR2 FQGTGA. Trimming took off 5 bases at V and 5 bases at J, with 16 bases between the two ends. The CDR3 runs 15 residues. In nucleotides, the CDR3 is TGTGCCAGCAGCCTTCGAAGCGGAGTTAACAATGAGCAGTTCTTC. It yields the protein CASSLRSGVNNEQFF.

The chain is built from TRBV7-3 and TRBJ2-5; D ambiguous. Deletions cut 1 base from V and 3 bases from J, with 12 bases between. Germline-derived CDR1 and CDR2 are SGHTA and FQGTGA. The CDR3 runs to 15 residues. The CDR3 sequence is CASSLKGVKEETQYF. CDR3 DNA: TGTGCCAGCAGCTTAAAGGGTGTGAAGGAAGAGACCCAGTACTTC.

The V gene is TRBV20-1, the J gene TRBJ2-1; 13 bases align to TRBD2. This CDR3 region has 15 residues. Germline V gene lookup returns CDR1 DFQATT and CDR2 SNEGSKA (reference sequence). V gave up 6 bases and J gave up 7 bases; unmatched junction bases: 9. The CDR3, as DNA: TGCAGTGCAGGACTAGCGGGAGCTGGGGGGAATGAGCAGTTCTTC. Protein: CSAGLAGAGGNEQFF.

The V call is TRBV27, the J call TRBJ1-6; no firm D call. The CDR3 is made up of 16 amino acids. Germline CDR1 is MNHEY and CDR2 is SMNVEV (reference sequence). The V gene lost 8 bases and the J gene lost 5 bases, with 19 bases spanning the gap. In DNA form, the CDR3 reads TGTGCCAGCGCTTCACTTTCGCGGGGTGATAATTCACCCCTCCACTTT. As protein: CASASLSRGDNSPLHF.

This rearrangement joins TRBV27 to TRBJ2-2; 10 nucleotides align to TRBD2. J lost 7 bases, V lost 6 bases, and 11 bases had no gene match. Germline values: CDR1 MNHEY, CDR2 SMNVEV (reference sequence). The CDR3 has 16 amino acids. For the CDR3, the DNA is TGTGCCAGCAGCTACTTTCTAGCGGGAGTGGGCGGGGAGCTGTTTTTT. It is translated as CASSYFLAGVGGELFF.

The rearrangement links TRBV10-3 to TRBJ1-3, with D unresolved. CDR1 is ENHRY, CDR2 SYGVKD, per germline. The CDR3 runs to 14 residues. Trimming shortened V by 0 bases and J by 2 bases, and 5 bases separated the two germline ends. This CDR3 is CAISESTPGNTIYF. CDR3 nucleotide sequence: TGTGCCATCAGTGAGTCTACGCCTGGAAACACCATATATTTT.

V and J are TRBV6-1 and TRBJ1-2; 10 bases align to TRBD1. Germline loops: CDR1 MNHNS, CDR2 SASEGT. V shed 6 bases and J 4 bases; nucleotides not matched to a gene: 11. This CDR3 contains 16 residues. The CDR3 spells CASSHLGQGTVYGYTF. The CDR3 DNA reads as TGTGCCAGCAGCCACCTGGGACAGGGGACAGTCTATGGCTACACCTTC.

This clonotype has just a few counts. The rearrangement joins TRBV9 to TRBJ2-3; 8 bases fit TRBD2. CDR3 length: 15 amino acids. The V segment lost 9 bases and the J segment 2 bases; nucleotides outside the gene matches: 11. The germline V gene has CDR1 SGDLS and CDR2 YYNGEE. In nucleotides, the CDR3 is TGTGCCACCTCTCGGTCTAGCGGGTTCACAGATACGCAGTATTTT. Translated, it gives CATSRSSGFTDTQYF.

The chain has TRBV3-1 and TRBJ1-3; unclear D gene. CDR1 and CDR2 from the germline V gene are LGHDT and YNNKEL (reference sequence). This CDR3 is built from 15 residues. V was shortened by 5 bases and J by 0 bases, with 11 bases between the two germline ends. DNA of the CDR3: TGTGCCAGCAGCAGAAACCCGTACTCTGGAAACACCATATATTTT. It encodes CASSRNPYSGNTIYF.

Note on this clonotype: This may come from a read error, since a much larger clone is one base off. The V and J genes are TRBV29-1 and TRBJ2-5, with D perhaps matching TRBD1 (6 bases). The CDR3 runs 12 residues. CDR1 SQVTM and CDR2 ANQGSEA come from the germline V gene. The V and J ends lost 2 bases and 13 bases respectively, with 17 bases between them. CDR3 sequence reads: CSVETGSDMPYF. CDR3 sequence (DNA): TGCAGCGTTGAAACAGGGTCCGACATGCCGTACTTC.

This clonotype has a count of ten or more. The chain links TRBV12-3 or TRBV12-4 to TRBJ2-1; a possible D gene is TRBD2 (5 bases). V dropped 5 bases and J dropped 5 bases, with 7 bases sitting between them. The CDR3 extends over 12 amino acids. CDR3 amino acids: CASSSGHNEQFF. DNA of the CDR3: TGTGCCAGCAGTAGCGGACACAATGAGCAGTTCTTC.

In this sample, this clonotype turned up a few times. V gene TRBV25-1 combines with J gene TRBJ1-4, with 10 bases lining up with TRBD1. Germline trimming cut 2 bases from V and 10 bases from J; bases unmatched to any gene: 4. Per the germline V gene, CDR1 is MGHDK and CDR2 is SYGVNS. The CDR3 contains 14 residues. CDR3 coding DNA: TGTGCCAGCAGTGAAGGGACAGGGGTAGGAAAACTGTTTTTT. It specifies CASSEGTGVGKLFF.

This clonotype turned up a few times. The chain recombines TRBV4-1 with TRBJ1-4; 9 positions match TRBD1. Germline assignment: CDR1 MGHRA and CDR2 YSYEKL. V lost 1 base to trimming and J lost 6 bases; unmatched junction nucleotides: 3. This CDR3 comprises 15 residues. CDR3 residues: CASSQVNRGHEKLFF. The CDR3 DNA reads as TGCGCCAGCAGCCAAGTCAACAGGGGGCATGAAAAACTGTTTTTT.

This clonotype came up a few times. The rearrangement links TRBV28 to TRBJ2-1; D is ambiguous. The ends were cut back, 3 bases at V and 4 bases at J, with 13 bases in the middle. The CDR3 is 15 amino acids. Germline CDR1 is MDHEN and CDR2 is SYDVKM. The CDR3, as DNA: TGTGCCAGCAGTTTGGTGTTTCTTCGATACAATGAGCAGTTCTTC. It encodes CASSLVFLRYNEQFF.

The chain is built from TRBV28 and TRBJ1-5; D is uncertain. The CDR3 consists of 16 residues. Germline V CDR1 and CDR2: MDHEN, SYDVKM. V lost 4 bases to trimming and J lost 0 bases, with 13 bases between them. CDR3 bases: TGTGCCAGCAGTTCCAGAGACTGGTATAGCAATCAGCCCCAGCATTTT. This gives the protein CASSSRDWYSNQPQHF.

V gene TRBV28 combines with J gene TRBJ2-7; 10 bases map to TRBD1. This CDR3 has 15 amino acids. CDR1 is MDHEN, CDR2 SYDVKM, per germline. Trimming cost V 6 bases and J 5 bases; bases outside gene matches: 10. CDR3 residues: CASSAPGQGVNEQYF. CDR3 nucleotide sequence: TGTGCCAGCAGCGCACCTGGACAGGGGGTTAACGAGCAGTACTTC.

This clonotype was seen a handful of times. The genes are TRBV3-1 and TRBJ2-7; D call uncertain. Germline V gene sequence: CDR1 LGHDT, CDR2 YNNKEL (reference sequence). Trimming took off 4 bases at V and 0 bases at J, with 10 bases between the two ends. The CDR3 covers 14 residues. CDR3 region: CASSPHADSYEQYF. The CDR3 coding sequence is TGTGCCAGCAGCCCCCACGCGGACTCCTACGAGCAGTACTTC.

This clonotype was seen only a few times. The V call is TRBV20-1, the J call TRBJ2-1; perhaps TRBD1 as D (6 bases). Trimming removed 0 bases at V and 2 bases at J, with 17 bases between. Germline loops: CDR1 DFQATT, CDR2 SNEGSKA (reference sequence). The CDR3 has 17 residues. In DNA form, the CDR3 reads TGCAGTGCTAGAGATAGGGGGTCCCAACCTCCCTACAATGAGCAGTTCTTC. Translation: CSARDRGSQPPYNEQFF.

This chain connects TRBV5-5 to TRBJ1-6, with TRBD1 matching over 7 bases. After removal of 0 bases from V and 4 bases from J, the junction contained 4 bases not matched to a gene. The CDR3 is 16 amino acids. Germline V gene sequence: CDR1 SGHKS, CDR2 YYEKEE (reference sequence). The CDR3 nucleotides read TGTGCCAGCAGCTTGGAGGTCAGGGGGTATAATTCACCCCTCCACTTT. This gives the protein CASSLEVRGYNSPLHF.